This T cell receptor beta chain originates from a study of Graves' ophthalmopathy and Graves' hyperthyroidism. The study, taken as a whole, reports: Sensitivity of 60% to 71% and specificity of 72.22% were achieved by the model that predicted ophthalmopathy progression.

RNA transcripts provided the template for amplifying TCR beta CDR3 regions. Second-round multiplex PCR followed a first-round RT-PCR using HTBI primers. Each CDR3 protein gets one entry after TCRdb re-called the multiplex PCR reads with MiXCR. The sample yields about 550,000 distinct CDR3 sequences, 35% to 40% seen once. Hyperthyroidism patients, all newly diagnosed, had under 2 months' duration and ages of 18 to 65. Many counts were recorded for this clonotype. No antigen is known for it. Material: peripheral blood or thyroid tissue (not recorded which). The source is an adult man with Graves' hyperthyroidism.

CDR3 nucleotides: TGTGCCAGCAGTATACAGGTGTCCTATGGCTACACCTTC. This sequence encodes CASSIQVSYGYTF. V and J are TRBV12-3 or TRBV12-4 and TRBJ1-2; D may be TRBD1 (5 bases). The V end lost 5 bases, the J end lost 4 bases, and 11 bases lay between the germline ends. The CDR3 has 13 amino acids.